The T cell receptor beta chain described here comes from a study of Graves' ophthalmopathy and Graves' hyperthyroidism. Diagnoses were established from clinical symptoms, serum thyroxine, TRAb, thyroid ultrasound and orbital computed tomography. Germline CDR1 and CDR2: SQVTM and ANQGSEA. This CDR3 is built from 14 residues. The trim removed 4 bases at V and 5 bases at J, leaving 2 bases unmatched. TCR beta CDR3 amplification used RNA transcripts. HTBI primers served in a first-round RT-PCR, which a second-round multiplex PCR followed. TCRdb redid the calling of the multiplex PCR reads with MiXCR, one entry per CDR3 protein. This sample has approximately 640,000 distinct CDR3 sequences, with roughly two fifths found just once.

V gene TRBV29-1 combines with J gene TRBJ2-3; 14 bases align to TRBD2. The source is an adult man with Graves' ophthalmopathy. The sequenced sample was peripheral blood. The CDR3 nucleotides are TGCAGCGTTGGACTAGCGGGAGGGCAAGATACGCAGTATTTT. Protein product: CSVGLAGGQDTQYF.